Each of the 20 T cell receptor beta chains below was sequenced from the same sample in a study of blood T cell repertoires in COVID-19 (dated by TCRdb to about 2020). Library prep was done by the immunoSEQ multiplex PCR assay. TCRdb retrieved this table from immuneACCESS and kept in-frame rearrangements only. Not all clones are present; in checked studies, unresolved V genes account for under half, and no reason is known for the remainder. The sample profile shows 85,000 or so clones; under 90% of them were found once. Approximately 44% of the sample rests with the top ten. The specimen sequenced was peripheral blood. These TCRs come from a man older than 75 with acute or convalescent COVID-19.

The CDR3 loop is CASSLGLAGVYEQYF. The CDR3 DNA reads TGTGCCAGCAGTCTTGGACTAGCGGGGGTTTACGAGCAGTACTTC. The chain uses TRBV3-1 (or the pseudogene TRBV3-2) and TRBJ2-7; 13 bases are shared with TRBD2. The CDR3 covers 15 residues. Germline assignment: CDR1 LGHDT and CDR2 YNNKEL (reference sequence). J gave up 4 bases and V 6 bases, and 6 bases lay outside the gene matches.

The rearrangement links TRBV10-3 to TRBJ2-7; tentatively, D is TRBD1 (6 bases). The CDR3 loop spans 15 amino acids. The germline V gene encodes CDR1 ENHRY and CDR2 SYGVKD. The ends were cut back, 8 bases at V and 4 bases at J, with 21 bases in the middle. CDR3 bases: TGTGCCATCGGCATTCGACAGGAGCTACTTTACGAGCAGTACTTC. It translates to CAIGIRQELLYEQYF.

The V call is TRBV5-1, the J call TRBJ2-5; D ambiguous. The CDR3 is made up of 13 amino acids. Trimming stripped 1 base from V and 5 bases from J, with 9 bases between. Germline-derived CDR1 and CDR2 are SGHRS and YFSETQ. CDR3 DNA: TGCGCCAGCAGCTTGACAAACGGGGAGACCCAGTACTTC. This translates into CASSLTNGETQYF.

The J gene is TRBJ1-4, the V gene TRBV6-1; 7 nucleotides match TRBD1. The CDR3 sequence is 16 residues long. Looked up from germline, CDR1 is MNHNS and CDR2 is SASEGT. V dropped 2 bases and J dropped 0; count of bases not matched to a gene: 3. In nucleotides, the CDR3 is TGTGCCAGCAGTGAATACAGGGGTTCAACTAATGAAAAACTGTTTTTT. Amino acid sequence: CASSEYRGSTNEKLFF.

V and J are TRBV5-1 and TRBJ2-1, with TRBD1 matching 7 bases. The trim removed 0 bases at V and 6 bases at J, leaving 9 bases unmatched. Germline V lookup: CDR1 SGHRS, CDR2 YFSETQ. CDR3 length: 16 residues. The CDR3 sequence: CASSLAQGGVGNEQFF. In DNA, the CDR3 is TGCGCCAGCAGCTTGGCCCAAGGGGGCGTGGGCAATGAGCAGTTCTTC. Full variable domain (remainder filled in from reference TRBV5-1 and TRBJ2-1): KAGVTQTPRYLIKTRGQQVTLSCSPISGHRSVSWYQQTPGQGLQFLFEYFSETQRNKGNFPGRFSGRQFSNSRSEMNVSTLELGDSALYLCASSLAQGGVGNEQFFGPGTRLTVL.

The V call is TRBV19, the J call TRBJ1-1; D is perhaps TRBD1 (5 bases). The V gene's germline CDR1 is LNHDA and CDR2 SQIVND (reference sequence). V was pared by 8 bases and J by 6 bases, with 10 bases between. This CDR3 region has 11 residues. In DNA form, the CDR3 reads TGTGCCAGTTTACAGGCCTCTGAAGCTTTCTTT. Protein sequence: CASLQASEAFF.

The V and J genes are TRBV18 and TRBJ1-4, with D possibly being TRBD1 (5 bases). V was trimmed by 10 bases and J by 6 bases, leaving 15 bases between them. Germline V gives CDR1 KGHSH, CDR2 LQKENI. The CDR3 length is 13 residues. The CDR3 is CATKKGSDEKLFF. Here the CDR3 DNA reads TGTGCCACCAAAAAGGGGTCAGATGAAAAACTGTTTTTT.

V is TRBV10-3 and J is TRBJ1-5, with D perhaps TRBD1 (6 bases). The germline V gene encodes CDR1 ENHRY and CDR2 SYGVKD. This CDR3 is built from 12 residues. Trimming removed 8 bases from V and 5 bases from J, with 10 bases in between. CDR3 residues: CAISQGDQPQHF. The CDR3 DNA sequence: TGTGCCATCTCACAGGGTGATCAGCCCCAGCATTTT.

The chain combines TRBV4-2 with TRBJ2-1; 14 bases align to TRBD2. There are 16 residues in the CDR3. V lost 4 bases to trimming and J lost 6 bases; unmatched junction nucleotides: 5. Germline V gene sequence: CDR1 LGHNA, CDR2 YNFKEQ. The CDR3: CASSPMTSGRANEQFF. In DNA, the CDR3 is TGTGCCAGCAGCCCCATGACTAGCGGGAGGGCCAATGAGCAGTTCTTC.

The chain carries TRBV5-1 and TRBJ2-1, with a possible D match to TRBD1 (6 bases). CDR1 and CDR2 (germline): SGHRS, YFSETQ. V was clipped by 0 bases and J by 5 bases, with 12 bases between them. This CDR3 has 15 residues. This CDR3 reads CASSLVVTGNNEQFF. CDR3 DNA sequence: TGCGCCAGCAGCTTGGTGGTGACAGGTAACAATGAGCAGTTCTTC.

This clone has only a few counts. The J gene is TRBJ2-7, the V gene TRBV5-1; 10 positions match TRBD2. Losses at the gene ends were 0 bases for V and 6 bases for J; bases not matched to a gene: 6. Germline loops: CDR1 SGHRS, CDR2 YFSETQ. The CDR3 totals 15 residues. CDR3: CASSLELAGSGEQYF. CDR3 nucleotides: TGCGCCAGCAGCTTGGAACTAGCGGGGTCGGGCGAGCAGTACTTC. The whole variable domain, filled in from reference TRBV5-1 and TRBJ2-7, reads KAGVTQTPRYLIKTRGQQVTLSCSPISGHRSVSWYQQTPGQGLQFLFEYFSETQRNKGNFPGRFSGRQFSNSRSEMNVSTLELGDSALYLCASSLELAGSGEQYFGPGTRLTVT.

The chain links TRBV7-9 to TRBJ2-3; 8 nucleotides line up with TRBD2. CDR1 and CDR2 from the germline V gene are SEHNR and FQNEAQ (reference sequence). The CDR3 has 16 amino acids. J was trimmed by 1 base and V by 5 bases; bases with no gene match: 8. The CDR3 DNA is TGTGCCAGCAGCCCCTTAGCGGGGCCTCGCACAGATACGCAGTATTTT. Encoded protein: CASSPLAGPRTDTQYF. The whole variable domain, remainder taken from reference TRBV7-9 and TRBJ2-3, is DTGVSQNPRHKITKRGQNVTFRCDPISEHNRLYWYRQTLGQGPEFLTYFQNEAQLEKSRLLSDRFSAERPKGSFSTLEIQRTEQGDSAMYLCASSPLAGPRTDTQYFGPGTRLTVL.

Only one count was recorded for this clone. The V gene is TRBV28, the J gene TRBJ1-5, with 10 bases aligning to TRBD1. Germline assignment: CDR1 MDHEN and CDR2 SYDVKM. This CDR3 comprises 14 residues. Losses at the gene ends were 4 bases for V and 4 bases for J; bases not matched to a gene: 1. CDR3 protein: CASSSGQGNQPQHF. The CDR3 nucleotides read TGTGCCAGCAGTTCGGGACAGGGGAATCAGCCCCAGCATTTT.

The chain carries TRBV28 and TRBJ1-5; 9 bases agree with TRBD1. CDR1 is MDHEN, CDR2 SYDVKM, per germline. The CDR3 is 13 residues long. Germline trimming cut 7 bases from V and 7 bases from J; bases unmatched to any gene: 5. The CDR3 bases are TGTGCCAGCACTACAGGGGGCGGGCAGCCCCAGCATTTT. This codes for CASTTGGGQPQHF.

The J gene is TRBJ1-5, the V gene TRBV18, with 8 bases that match TRBD1. J was trimmed by 3 bases and V by 6 bases; bases with no gene match: 7. The V gene's germline CDR1 is KGHSH and CDR2 LQKENI. The CDR3 loop spans 15 amino acids. The CDR3 nucleotides read TGTGCCAGCTCGCCTTGGACAGGGCACAATCAGCCCCAGCATTTT. Encoded protein: CASSPWTGHNQPQHF.

The rearrangement uses TRBV19 and TRBJ1-6, with D uncertain. The length of the CDR3 is 14 residues. The germline gives CDR1 LNHDA, CDR2 SQIVND (reference sequence). V lost 4 bases and J lost 12, with 16 bases in between. CDR3 nucleotide sequence: TGTGCCAGTAGTAGTGGAGGTGGACTACTACCCCTCCACTTT. As protein: CASSSGGGLLPLHF.

This chain joins TRBV24-1 and TRBJ1-4; 9 positions agree with TRBD1. V shed 5 bases and J 8 bases; nucleotides not matched to a gene: 8. The germline V gene has CDR1 KGHDR and CDR2 SFDVKD. The CDR3 has 15 amino acids. CDR3 amino acids: CATSGSQGAVEKLFF. The CDR3, as DNA: TGTGCCACCAGTGGTTCACAGGGGGCAGTGGAAAAACTGTTTTTT.

J is TRBJ1-2 and V is TRBV3-1 (or the pseudogene TRBV3-2); D ambiguous. V dropped 5 bases and J dropped 0 bases, with 7 bases sitting between them. Germline-derived CDR1 and CDR2 are LGHDT and YNNKEL (reference sequence). This CDR3 region has 13 residues. This CDR3 reads CASSDQTNYGYTF. CDR3 DNA sequence: TGTGCCAGCAGCGATCAGACTAACTATGGCTACACCTTC.

The chain employs TRBV28 and TRBJ2-4, with D perhaps matching TRBD1 (6 bases). This CDR3 has 15 amino acids. Trimming took off 6 bases at V and 0 bases at J, with 12 bases between the two ends. Germline-derived CDR1 and CDR2 are MDHEN and SYDVKM. CDR3: CASSRDTLAKNIQYF. As DNA, the CDR3 is TGTGCCAGCAGCCGGGACACTTTAGCCAAAAACATTCAGTACTTC.

J is TRBJ1-5 and V is TRBV19; D possibly corresponds to TRBD1 (6 bases). Germline V CDR1 and CDR2: LNHDA, SQIVND (reference sequence). Trimming removed 6 bases at V and 1 base at J, with 16 bases between. The CDR3 contains 16 residues. The CDR3: CASRMKPQGSNQPQHF. In nucleotides, the CDR3 is TGTGCCAGTAGGATGAAACCACAGGGAAGCAATCAGCCCCAGCATTTT.